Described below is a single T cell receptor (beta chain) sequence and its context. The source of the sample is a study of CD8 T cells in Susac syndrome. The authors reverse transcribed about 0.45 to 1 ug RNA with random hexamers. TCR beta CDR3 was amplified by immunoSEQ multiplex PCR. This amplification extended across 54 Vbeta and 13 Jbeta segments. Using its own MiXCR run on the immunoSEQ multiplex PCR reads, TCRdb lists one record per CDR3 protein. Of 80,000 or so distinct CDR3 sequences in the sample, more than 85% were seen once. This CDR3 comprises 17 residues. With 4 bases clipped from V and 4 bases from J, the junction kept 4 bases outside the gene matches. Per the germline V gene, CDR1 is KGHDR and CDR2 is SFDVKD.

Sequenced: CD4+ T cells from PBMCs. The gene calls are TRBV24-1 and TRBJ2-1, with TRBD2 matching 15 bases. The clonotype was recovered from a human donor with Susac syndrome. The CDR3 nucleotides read TGTGCCACCAGTGACAGGACTAGCGGGGGGGCTTACAATGAGCAGTTCTTC. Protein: CATSDRTSGGAYNEQFF.